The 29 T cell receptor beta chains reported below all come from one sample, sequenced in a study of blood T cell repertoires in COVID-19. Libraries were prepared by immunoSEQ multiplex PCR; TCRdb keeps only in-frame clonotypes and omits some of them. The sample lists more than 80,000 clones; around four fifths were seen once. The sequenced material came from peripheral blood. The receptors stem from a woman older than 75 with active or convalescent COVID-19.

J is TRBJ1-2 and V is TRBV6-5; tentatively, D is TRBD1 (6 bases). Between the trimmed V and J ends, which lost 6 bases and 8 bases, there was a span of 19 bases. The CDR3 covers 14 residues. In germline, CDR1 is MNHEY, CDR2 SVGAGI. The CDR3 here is CASRGAGHKNGYTF. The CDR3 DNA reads TGTGCCAGCAGGGGGGCAGGGCATAAGAACGGCTACACCTTC.

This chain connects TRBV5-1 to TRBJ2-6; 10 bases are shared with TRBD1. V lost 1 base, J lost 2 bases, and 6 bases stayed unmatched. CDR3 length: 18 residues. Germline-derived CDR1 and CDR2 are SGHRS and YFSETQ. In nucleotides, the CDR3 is TGCGCCAGCAGCTTGCCATCTGGACAGGGGGCTGGGGCCAACGTCCTGACTTTC. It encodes CASSLPSGQGAGANVLTF. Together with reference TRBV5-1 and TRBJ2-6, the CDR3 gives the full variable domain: KAGVTQTPRYLIKTRGQQVTLSCSPISGHRSVSWYQQTPGQGLQFLFEYFSETQRNKGNFPGRFSGRQFSNSRSEMNVSTLELGDSALYLCASSLPSGQGAGANVLTFGAGSRLTVL.

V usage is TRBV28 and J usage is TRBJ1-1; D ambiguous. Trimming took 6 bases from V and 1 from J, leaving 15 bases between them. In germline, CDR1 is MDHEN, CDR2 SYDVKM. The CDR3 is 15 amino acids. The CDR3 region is CASSPPGGWNTEAFF. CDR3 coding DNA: TGTGCCAGCAGCCCCCCTGGAGGTTGGAACACTGAAGCTTTCTTT.

The CDR3, as DNA: TGTGCCAGTAGTATAGGAGGACAGAGGTACCAAGAGACCCAGTACTTC. Its protein product is CASSIGGQRYQETQYF. The chain combines TRBV19 with TRBJ2-5, with a weak D call TRBD1 (6 bases). The V end lost 1 base, the J end lost 0 bases, and 12 bases lay between the germline ends. Germline V gene data show CDR1 as LNHDA and CDR2 as SQIVND (reference sequence). This CDR3 region has 16 residues.

CDR3 residues: CASSSGGLPTDTQYF. As DNA, the CDR3 is TGTGCCAGCAGCTCAGGCGGACTTCCCACAGATACGCAGTATTTT. The rearrangement joins TRBV7-9 to TRBJ2-3, with D possibly being TRBD2 (5 bases). Trimming took off 4 bases at V and 2 bases at J, with 13 bases between the two ends. The CDR3 is made up of 15 amino acids. Germline CDR1 and CDR2: SEHNR and FQNEAQ (reference sequence).

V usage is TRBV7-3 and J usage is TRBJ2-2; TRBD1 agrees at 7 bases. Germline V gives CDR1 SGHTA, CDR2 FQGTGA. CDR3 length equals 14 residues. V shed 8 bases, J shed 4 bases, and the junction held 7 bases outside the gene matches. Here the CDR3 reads CASARDRATGELFF. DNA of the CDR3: TGTGCCAGCGCTCGGGACAGAGCCACCGGGGAGCTGTTTTTT. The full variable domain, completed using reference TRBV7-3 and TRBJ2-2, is GAGVSQTPSNKVTEKGKYVELRCDPISGHTALYWYRQSLGQGPEFLIYFQGTGAADDSGLPNDRFFAVRPEGSVSTLKIQRTERGDSAVYLCASARDRATGELFFGEGSRLTVL.

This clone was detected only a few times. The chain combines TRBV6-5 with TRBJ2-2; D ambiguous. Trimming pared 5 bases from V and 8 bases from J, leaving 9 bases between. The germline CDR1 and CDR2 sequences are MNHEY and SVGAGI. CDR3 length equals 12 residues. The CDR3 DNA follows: TGTGCCAGCAGTCGTCGGTTAGGGGAGCTGTTTTTT. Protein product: CASSRRLGELFF.

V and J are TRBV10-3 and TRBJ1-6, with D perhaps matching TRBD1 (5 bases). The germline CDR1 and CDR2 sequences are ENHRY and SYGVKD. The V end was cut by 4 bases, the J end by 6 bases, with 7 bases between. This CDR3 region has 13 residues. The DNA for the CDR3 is TGTGCCATCAGTGGACAGCCTAATTCACCCCTCCACTTT. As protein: CAISGQPNSPLHF.

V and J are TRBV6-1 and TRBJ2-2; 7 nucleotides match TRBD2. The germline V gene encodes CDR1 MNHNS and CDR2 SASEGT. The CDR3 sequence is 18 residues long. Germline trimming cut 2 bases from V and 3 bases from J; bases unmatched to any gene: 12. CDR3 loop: CASSEIETASGYTGELFF. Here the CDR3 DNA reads TGTGCCAGCAGTGAAATAGAGACAGCTAGCGGATACACCGGGGAGCTGTTTTTT.

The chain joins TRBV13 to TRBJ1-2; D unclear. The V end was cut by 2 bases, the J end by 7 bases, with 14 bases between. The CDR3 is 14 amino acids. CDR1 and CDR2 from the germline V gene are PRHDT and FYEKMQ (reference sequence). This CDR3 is CASSLWEGSFGYTF. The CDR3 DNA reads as TGTGCCAGCAGCTTATGGGAGGGTAGTTTTGGCTACACCTTC.

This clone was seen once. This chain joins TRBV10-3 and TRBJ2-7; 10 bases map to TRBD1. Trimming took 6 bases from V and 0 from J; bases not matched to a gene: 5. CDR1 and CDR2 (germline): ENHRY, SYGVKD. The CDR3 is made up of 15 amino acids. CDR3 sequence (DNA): TGTGCCATCAGGACCGGGACAGGGGACTCCTACGAGCAGTACTTC. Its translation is CAIRTGTGDSYEQYF.

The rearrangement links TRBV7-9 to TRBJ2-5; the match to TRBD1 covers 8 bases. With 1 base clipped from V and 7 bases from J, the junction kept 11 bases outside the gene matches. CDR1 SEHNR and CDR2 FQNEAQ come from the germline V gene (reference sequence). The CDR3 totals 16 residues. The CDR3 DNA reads TGTGCCAGCAGCTTAGGTGGGACAGGTTACCGGGCGACCCAGTACTTC. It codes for CASSLGGTGYRATQYF. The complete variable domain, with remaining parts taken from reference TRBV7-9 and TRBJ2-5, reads DTGVSQNPRHKITKRGQNVTFRCDPISEHNRLYWYRQTLGQGPEFLTYFQNEAQLEKSRLLSDRFSAERPKGSFSTLEIQRTEQGDSAMYLCASSLGGTGYRATQYFGPGTRLLVL.

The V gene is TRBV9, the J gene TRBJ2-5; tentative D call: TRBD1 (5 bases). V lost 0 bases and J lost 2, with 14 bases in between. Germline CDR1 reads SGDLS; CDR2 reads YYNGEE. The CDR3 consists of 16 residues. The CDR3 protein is CASSVGVDSRQETQYF. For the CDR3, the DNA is TGTGCCAGCAGCGTAGGAGTAGACAGCAGACAAGAGACCCAGTACTTC.

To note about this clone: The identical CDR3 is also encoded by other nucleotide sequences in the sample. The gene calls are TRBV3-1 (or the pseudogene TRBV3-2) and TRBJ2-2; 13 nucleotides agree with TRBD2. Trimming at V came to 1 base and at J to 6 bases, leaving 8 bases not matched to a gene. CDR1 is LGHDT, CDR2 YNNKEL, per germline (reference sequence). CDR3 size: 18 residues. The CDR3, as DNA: TGTGCCAGCAGCCAAGGACGACTAGCGGGGGGAAGGGCCGGGGAGCTGTTTTTT. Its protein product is CASSQGRLAGGRAGELFF.

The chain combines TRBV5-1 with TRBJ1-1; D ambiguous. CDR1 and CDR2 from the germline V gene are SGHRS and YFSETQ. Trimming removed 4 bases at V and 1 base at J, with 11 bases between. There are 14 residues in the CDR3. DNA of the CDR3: TGCGCCAGCAGCAGCGCAAGTAGGAACACTGAAGCTTTCTTT. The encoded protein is CASSSASRNTEAFF.

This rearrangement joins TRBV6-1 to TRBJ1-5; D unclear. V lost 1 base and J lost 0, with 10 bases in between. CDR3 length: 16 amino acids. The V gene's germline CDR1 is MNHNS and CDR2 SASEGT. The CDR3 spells CASSEDSTYSNQPQHF. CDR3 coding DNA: TGTGCCAGCAGTGAAGACAGTACCTATAGCAATCAGCCCCAGCATTTT.

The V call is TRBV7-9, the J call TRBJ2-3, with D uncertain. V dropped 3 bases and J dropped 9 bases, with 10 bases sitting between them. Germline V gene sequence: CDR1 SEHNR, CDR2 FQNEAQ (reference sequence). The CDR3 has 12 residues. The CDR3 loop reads CASSLSGYTQYF. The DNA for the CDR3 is TGTGCCAGCAGCTTGTCAGGCTACACGCAGTATTTT.

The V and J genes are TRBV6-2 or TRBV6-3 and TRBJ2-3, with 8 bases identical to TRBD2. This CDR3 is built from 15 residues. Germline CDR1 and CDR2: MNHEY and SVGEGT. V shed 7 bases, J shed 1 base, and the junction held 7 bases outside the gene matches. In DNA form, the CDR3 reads TGTGCCAGCAACCCGGCGGGGGGACGCACAGATACGCAGTATTTT. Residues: CASNPAGGRTDTQYF.

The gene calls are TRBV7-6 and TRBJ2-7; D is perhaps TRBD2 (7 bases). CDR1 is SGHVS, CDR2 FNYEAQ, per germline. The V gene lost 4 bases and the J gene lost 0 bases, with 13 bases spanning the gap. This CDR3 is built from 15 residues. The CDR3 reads CASSWGAGASYEQYF. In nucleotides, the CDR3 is TGTGCCAGCAGCTGGGGGGCGGGAGCCTCCTACGAGCAGTACTTC.

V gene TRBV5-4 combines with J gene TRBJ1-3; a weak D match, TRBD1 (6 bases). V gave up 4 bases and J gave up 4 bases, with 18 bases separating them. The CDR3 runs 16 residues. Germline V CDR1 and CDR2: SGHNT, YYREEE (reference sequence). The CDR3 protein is CASSPGGGGLGNTIYF. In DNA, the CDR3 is TGTGCCAGCAGCCCAGGAGGGGGGGGGCTAGGAAACACCATATATTTT.

Written as DNA, the CDR3 is TGTGCCAGCAGCCTTGGGACAGGGGTCACCCTCCACTTT. It translates to CASSLGTGVTLHF. The J gene is TRBJ1-6, the V gene TRBV11-2, with 10 bases lining up with TRBD1. Losses at the gene ends were 5 bases for V and 14 bases for J; bases not matched to a gene: 6. Germline CDR1 and CDR2: SGHAT and FQNNGV. This CDR3 spans 13 amino acids.

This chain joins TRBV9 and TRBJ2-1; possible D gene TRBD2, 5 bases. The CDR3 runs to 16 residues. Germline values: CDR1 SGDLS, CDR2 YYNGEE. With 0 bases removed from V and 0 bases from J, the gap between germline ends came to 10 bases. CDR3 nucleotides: TGTGCCAGCAGCGTAGAGGCTAGCCGCTCCTACAATGAGCAGTTCTTC. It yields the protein CASSVEASRSYNEQFF. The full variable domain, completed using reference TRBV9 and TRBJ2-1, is DSGVTQTPKHLITATGQRVTLRCSPRSGDLSVYWYQQSLDQGLQFLIQYYNGEERAKGNILERFSAQQFPDLHSELNLSSLELGDSALYFCASSVEASRSYNEQFFGPGTRLTVL.

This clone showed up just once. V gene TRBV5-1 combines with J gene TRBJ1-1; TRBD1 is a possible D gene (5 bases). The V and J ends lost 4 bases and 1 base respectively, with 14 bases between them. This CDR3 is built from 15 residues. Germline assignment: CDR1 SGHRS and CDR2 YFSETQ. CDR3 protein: CASSSGRGENTEAFF. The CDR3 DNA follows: TGCGCCAGCAGCAGCGGGCGGGGCGAGAACACTGAAGCTTTCTTT.

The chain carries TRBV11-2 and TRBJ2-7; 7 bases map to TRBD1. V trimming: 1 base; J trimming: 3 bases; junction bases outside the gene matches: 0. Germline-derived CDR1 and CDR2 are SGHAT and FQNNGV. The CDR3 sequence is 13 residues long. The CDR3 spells CASSLGDSYEQYF. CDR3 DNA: TGTGCCAGCAGCTTAGGGGACAGCTACGAGCAGTACTTC.

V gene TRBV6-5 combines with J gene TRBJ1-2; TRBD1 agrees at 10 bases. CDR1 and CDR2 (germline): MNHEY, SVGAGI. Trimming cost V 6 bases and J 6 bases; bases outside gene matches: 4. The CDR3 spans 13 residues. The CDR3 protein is CASRVTGGDGYTF. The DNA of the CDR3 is TGTGCCAGCAGGGTGACAGGGGGCGATGGCTACACCTTC.

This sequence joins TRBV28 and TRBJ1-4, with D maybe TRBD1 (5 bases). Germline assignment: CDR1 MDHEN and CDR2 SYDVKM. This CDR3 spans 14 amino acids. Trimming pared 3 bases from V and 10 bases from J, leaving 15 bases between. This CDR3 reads CASSFPLREGKLFF. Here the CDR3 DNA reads TGTGCCAGCAGTTTCCCCCTCAGGGAAGGAAAACTGTTTTTT.

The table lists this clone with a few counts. CDR3 sequence reads: CASSRTGAWGSEQYF. CDR3 in DNA: TGCGCCAGCAGCAGAACAGGGGCATGGGGTAGCGAGCAGTACTTC. The gene calls are TRBV5-1 and TRBJ2-7; 7 bases align to TRBD1. This CDR3 has 15 amino acids. Trimming cost V 4 bases and J 6 bases; bases outside gene matches: 13. Germline V lookup: CDR1 SGHRS, CDR2 YFSETQ.

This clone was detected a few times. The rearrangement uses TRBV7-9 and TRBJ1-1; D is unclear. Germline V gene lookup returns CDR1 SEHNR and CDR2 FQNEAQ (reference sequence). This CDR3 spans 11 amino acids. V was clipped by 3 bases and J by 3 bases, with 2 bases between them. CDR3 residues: CASSFDTEAFF. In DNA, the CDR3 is TGTGCCAGCAGCTTCGACACTGAAGCTTTCTTT.

CDR3 residues: CAISESGQAELFF. Written as DNA, the CDR3 is TGTGCCATCAGTGAGTCGGGACAGGCGGAACTGTTTTTT. The chain is built from TRBV10-3 and TRBJ1-4, with 8 bases lining up with TRBD1. Germline CDR1 is ENHRY and CDR2 is SYGVKD. The CDR3 is 13 residues long. The J segment lost 12 bases and the V segment lost 0 bases, leaving 3 bases of the junction unmatched.